This passage covers 5 T cell receptor beta chains from one sample sequenced in a study of T cell repertoires in cytomegalovirus infection. A single record per CDR3 protein comes from TCRdb applying MiXCR to the reads. The data show about 830,000 distinct CDR3 sequences, with about 30% seen just once and around 12% held by the top ten. Their cognate antigens are unknown. The sample consisted of cultured CD8+ T cells from PBMCs, taken from culture after CMV antigen stimulation. These TCRs come from a human donor in good health (CMV status not recorded). Some clones in this sample may be carry-over from other donors' samples.

This clonotype was observed a few times. Written as DNA, the CDR3 is TGTGCCAGCAGTGAACGGGACAGGGAACGCCCGGGAGGCTACACCTTC. It encodes CASSERDRERPGGYTF. V usage is TRBV25-1 and J usage is TRBJ1-2; 9 nucleotides align to TRBD1. Germline V gene lookup returns CDR1 MGHDK and CDR2 SYGVNS. CDR3 length: 16 amino acids. V trimming: 2 bases; J trimming: 8 bases; junction bases outside the gene matches: 12.

V gene TRBV27 combines with J gene TRBJ2-7; 8 bases line up with TRBD1. CDR1 is MNHEY, CDR2 SMNVEV, per germline (reference sequence). CDR3 length: 14 amino acids. V lost 6 bases, J lost 5 bases, and 9 bases stayed unmatched. CDR3: CASRITETGDEQYF. The CDR3 DNA reads TGTGCCAGCAGGATCACCGAGACAGGGGACGAGCAGTACTTC.

This rearrangement joins TRBV27 to TRBJ2-1; the match to TRBD2 covers 11 bases. The V segment lost 8 bases and the J segment 7 bases; nucleotides outside the gene matches: 4. CDR3 size: 13 residues. Germline V gene data show CDR1 as MNHEY and CDR2 as SMNVEV (reference sequence). The CDR3 loop is CASGSGGGNEQFF. The CDR3 DNA sequence: TGTGCCAGCGGTAGCGGGGGGGGGAATGAGCAGTTCTTC.

The chain uses TRBV6-2 or TRBV6-3 and TRBJ2-1, with unresolved D. CDR3 length equals 12 residues. Per germline, CDR1 MNHEY and CDR2 SVGEGT. V lost 10 bases and J 4 bases, leaving 11 bases between the germline ends. CDR3 bases: TGTGCCACAATGGGGTTATACAATGAGCAGTTCTTC. It translates to CATMGLYNEQFF.

V and J are TRBV2 and TRBJ1-6; D unclear. The CDR3 extends over 13 amino acids. V dropped 3 bases and J dropped 10 bases, with 10 bases sitting between them. In germline, CDR1 is SNHLY, CDR2 FYNNEI. The DNA of the CDR3 is TGTGCCAGCAGTGAGGACGGGTCATCACCCCTCCACTTT. Protein sequence: CASSEDGSSPLHF.